Following are 21 T cell receptor beta chains from one sample sequenced in a study of T cell repertoires in cytomegalovirus infection. Using its own MiXCR run on the reads, TCRdb lists one record per CDR3 protein. The table lists fewer than 550,000 distinct CDR3 sequences, approximately 32% of them singletons. The sample was PBMCs. The receptors were sampled from a human donor in good health (CMV status not recorded). Some clones in this sample may be carry-over from other donors' samples.

This clonotype was detected only a few times. CDR3 residues: CASTYPGQGSYVRHTDTQYF. In DNA form, the CDR3 reads TGTGCCAGCACCTACCCGGGACAGGGTTCATACGTGCGACACACAGATACGCAGTATTTT. This chain links TRBV7-9 with TRBJ2-3; 9 nucleotides agree with TRBD1. The CDR3 covers 20 residues. Germline CDR1 and CDR2: SEHNR and FQNEAQ (reference sequence). V shed 7 bases and J 2 bases; nucleotides not matched to a gene: 22. The complete variable domain, with remaining parts taken from reference TRBV7-9 and TRBJ2-3, reads DTGVSQNPRHKITKRGQNVTFRCDPISEHNRLYWYRQTLGQGPEFLTYFQNEAQLEKSRLLSDRFSAERPKGSFSTLEIQRTEQGDSAMYLCASTYPGQGSYVRHTDTQYFGPGTRLTVL.

Points on this clonotype: This could be a read error, since a much larger clone is one nucleotide away. V and J are TRBV7-2 and TRBJ1-1; 7 nucleotides line up with TRBD1. There are 14 residues in the CDR3. The V gene end was trimmed by 6 bases and the J gene end by 1 base; junction bases not matched to a gene: 5. CDR1 SGHTA and CDR2 FQGNSA come from the germline V gene. CDR3 amino acids: CASRSTGANTEAFF. The DNA for the CDR3 is TGTGCCAGCAGATCAACAGGGGCGAACACTGAAGCTTTCTTT.

This clonotype has a handful of counts. The V gene is TRBV7-2, the J gene TRBJ1-2; 8 bases match TRBD1. This CDR3 region has 16 residues. Per the germline V gene, CDR1 is SGHTA and CDR2 is FQGNSA. Trimming took 5 bases from V and 1 from J; bases not matched to a gene: 9. The CDR3 DNA reads TGTGCCAGCAGCCATCCGGACAGGGCCCATAACTATGGCTACACCTTC. Amino acid sequence: CASSHPDRAHNYGYTF.

This chain links TRBV2 with TRBJ1-6, with 7 bases aligning to TRBD1. Germline assignment: CDR1 SNHLY and CDR2 FYNNEI. After removal of 4 bases from V and 6 bases from J, the junction contained 9 bases not matched to a gene. The CDR3 extends over 16 amino acids. In nucleotides, the CDR3 is TGTGCCAGCAGTGTACAGGGGCCCACGGGTAATTCACCCCTCCACTTT. Its translation is CASSVQGPTGNSPLHF.

This clonotype has ten or more counts. Here the CDR3 reads CASSLAGFRGAWEETQYF. For the CDR3, the DNA is TGTGCCAGCAGCTTAGCCGGGTTCCGGGGGGCCTGGGAAGAGACCCAGTACTTC. This sequence joins TRBV7-6 and TRBJ2-5, with D tentatively TRBD2 (7 bases). V lost 0 bases, J lost 3 bases, and 20 bases lay in between. CDR3 size: 18 residues. Germline V gene data show CDR1 as SGHVS and CDR2 as FNYEAQ.

The gene calls are TRBV19 and TRBJ2-7; D is unclear. The germline gives CDR1 LNHDA, CDR2 SQIVND (reference sequence). The CDR3 is made up of 14 amino acids. Trimming left V 6 bases short and J 2 bases short, with 14 bases between. The CDR3 sequence: CASSMGGGAYEQYF. The DNA for the CDR3 is TGTGCCAGTAGCATGGGCGGTGGGGCCTACGAGCAGTACTTC.

A note on this clonotype: A single base separates this from a much larger clone, so it may be a read error. Because it lacks the conserved phenylalanine or tryptophan at the end, this CDR3 is likely a read error. The chain is built from TRBV7-4 and TRBJ2-1; D gene ambiguous. This CDR3 region has 10 residues. Per germline, CDR1 SGHVT and CDR2 SQSDAQ. With 3 bases removed from V and 7 bases from J, the gap between germline ends came to 1 base. This CDR3 reads CASSFNEQFL. As DNA, the CDR3 is TGTGCCAGCAGCTTTAATGAGCAGTTCTTA.

This clonotype has only a few counts. This chain uses TRBV28 with TRBJ2-7; D uncertain. CDR1 MDHEN and CDR2 SYDVKM come from the germline V gene. The V end was cut by 4 bases, the J end by 6 bases, with 16 bases between. The CDR3 extends over 14 amino acids. CDR3 DNA: TGTGCCAGCAGTTCCCTCCCCCTCGAAGCCGAGCAGTACTTC. Translated, it gives CASSSLPLEAEQYF.

Notes on this clonotype: This could be a read error, since a much larger clone is one nucleotide away. The chain recombines TRBV7-9 with TRBJ2-7; D is unresolved. This CDR3 has 12 amino acids. Per the germline V gene, CDR1 is SEHNR and CDR2 is FQNEAQ (reference sequence). CDR3 loop: CSSSPRSYEQYF. The CDR3, as DNA: TGTTCCAGCAGCCCCCGTTCCTACGAGCAGTACTTC.

The rearrangement joins TRBV2 to TRBJ2-7; D is possibly TRBD1 (7 bases). The CDR3 spans 14 residues. Germline CDR1 is SNHLY and CDR2 is FYNNEI. V lost 3 bases and J lost 2, with 11 bases in between. This chain's CDR3 is CASSDTRGAYEQYF. CDR3 nucleotide sequence: TGTGCCAGCAGTGATACCAGGGGGGCCTACGAGCAGTACTTC.

In regard to this clonotype: A much larger clonotype is one base distant, so this may be a read error. This sequence joins TRBV7-2 and TRBJ2-7; the D gene is possibly TRBD1 (5 bases). Germline CDR1 is SGHTA and CDR2 is FQGNSA. Trimming cost V 10 bases and J 2 bases, with 12 bases left between them. The CDR3 runs to 12 residues. The CDR3 region has the DNA TGTGCCACCCGGATAGGGGCCTACGAGCAGTACTTC. It specifies CATRIGAYEQYF.

The chain links TRBV4-2 to TRBJ2-3; no clear D gene. V was pared by 3 bases and J by 0 bases, with 13 bases between. This CDR3 has 16 amino acids. Looked up from germline, CDR1 is LGHNA and CDR2 is YNFKEQ. This CDR3 reads CASSQSSRSSTDTQYF. In DNA form, the CDR3 reads TGTGCCAGCAGCCAGTCAAGCAGATCTAGCACAGATACGCAGTATTTT.

This clonotype showed up just a few times. The chain couples TRBV6-5 to TRBJ2-3; 8 nucleotides match TRBD2. Trimming at V came to 6 bases and at J to 4 bases, leaving 9 bases not matched to a gene. CDR1 is MNHEY and CDR2 is SVGAGI in the germline V gene. CDR3 length equals 15 residues. The CDR3 reads CASRGIGGAADTQYF. The CDR3 DNA follows: TGTGCCAGCAGAGGGATCGGGGGGGCAGCAGATACGCAGTATTTT.

This clonotype was seen a few times. The V call is TRBV7-3, the J call TRBJ2-1, with D possibly being TRBD1 (6 bases). CDR1 and CDR2 from the germline V gene are SGHTA and FQGTGA. V lost 5 bases and J 6 bases, leaving 11 bases between the germline ends. The CDR3 totals 13 residues. In nucleotides, the CDR3 is TGTGCCAGCAGCCACCCACAGGGCAATGAGCAGTTCTTC. Translating gives CASSHPQGNEQFF. Variable domain in full (rest from reference TRBV7-3 and TRBJ2-1): GAGVSQTPSNKVTEKGKYVELRCDPISGHTALYWYRQSLGQGPEFLIYFQGTGAADDSGLPNDRFFAVRPEGSVSTLKIQRTERGDSAVYLCASSHPQGNEQFFGPGTRLTVL.

The V gene is TRBV4-1, the J gene TRBJ2-5, with 8 bases fitting TRBD2. This CDR3 is built from 15 residues. Germline V gene data show CDR1 as MGHRA and CDR2 as YSYEKL. Trimming removed 3 bases from V and 3 bases from J; junction bases left unmatched: 6. In nucleotides, the CDR3 is TGCGCCAGCAGCCAGATAAGCGGGGGCAAAGAGACCCAGTACTTC. Its translation is CASSQISGGKETQYF.

Of note for this clonotype: One base away lies a much larger clone, so this may be a sequencing read error. This chain joins TRBV7-2 and TRBJ2-3; TRBD1 agrees at 8 bases. The trim removed 2 bases at V and 4 bases at J, leaving 26 bases unmatched. CDR1 is SGHTA, CDR2 FQGNSA, per germline. This CDR3 region has 22 residues. Here the CDR3 reads CASSLSPGQGAYGGPSPDTQYF. The CDR3 coding sequence is TGTGCCAGCAGCTTATCTCCCGGACAGGGTGCTTACGGGGGCCCCAGCCCAGATACGCAGTATTTT.

V usage is TRBV11-2 and J usage is TRBJ2-1; D is perhaps TRBD1 or TRBD2 (5 bases each). Germline values: CDR1 SGHAT, CDR2 FQNNGV. This CDR3 spans 17 amino acids. The V gene lost 4 bases and the J gene lost 4 bases, with 20 bases spanning the gap. The CDR3 reads CASSSYSGTPGYNEQFF. CDR3 nucleotides: TGTGCCAGCAGCTCATACTCCGGGACGCCAGGTTACAATGAGCAGTTCTTC.

In DNA form, the CDR3 reads TGTGCCAGCAGTTACGGGCAGGGGGCTAATAATTCACCCCTCCACTTT. Translating gives CASSYGQGANNSPLHF. The chain combines TRBV6-6 with TRBJ1-6, with 8 bases fitting TRBD1. This CDR3 contains 16 residues. V was clipped by 2 bases and J by 5 bases; unmatched bases: 5. CDR1 and CDR2 (germline): MNHNY, SVGAGI (reference sequence).

This clonotype has a handful of counts. The V gene is TRBV19, the J gene TRBJ2-1; 7 bases fit TRBD1. The length of the CDR3 is 16 residues. Germline CDR1 reads LNHDA; CDR2 reads SQIVND (reference sequence). The ends lost 5 bases at V and 2 bases at J; junction bases unmatched: 9. The CDR3 nucleotides are TGTGCCAGTAGTCACAGGGGCCCCAATCCCTACAATGAGCAGTTCTTC. Protein: CASSHRGPNPYNEQFF.

This clonotype was counted only a few times. The rearrangement uses TRBV5-6 and TRBJ2-5; 7 nucleotides match TRBD2. V lost 3 bases, J lost 0 bases, and 17 bases stayed unmatched. The germline CDR1 and CDR2 sequences are SGHDT and YYEEEE. CDR3 size: 19 residues. The CDR3 protein is CASSWLIDGGTFYQETQYF. The DNA of the CDR3 is TGTGCCAGCAGCTGGCTCATCGACGGGGGGACCTTCTACCAAGAGACCCAGTACTTC.

This clonotype was picked up a small number of times. The V and J genes are TRBV20-1 and TRBJ2-3; D possibly matches TRBD1 or TRBD2 (5 bases each). V was clipped by 0 bases and J by 4 bases, with 14 bases between them. CDR1 is DFQATT and CDR2 is SNEGSKA in the germline V gene (reference sequence). The CDR3 loop spans 15 amino acids. The CDR3 nucleotides read TGCAGTGCTAGAGATCCCCCAGGGAGCGCAGATACGCAGTATTTT. Protein sequence: CSARDPPGSADTQYF.